The 31 T cell receptor beta chains below come from one sample, sequenced in a study of cytomegalovirus exposure and HLA in healthy donors. PCR primers comprised 60 Vbeta and 13 Jbeta primers. Sequenced by immunoSEQ multiplex PCR; TCRdb stores in-frame clones only, minus some. The sample has over 150,000 clones, 80% seen once. Specimen: PBMCs. The receptors were sampled from a male donor in good health and CMV-seronegative.

The chain joins TRBV6-5 to TRBJ1-1, with D perhaps matching TRBD1 (6 bases). There are 14 residues in the CDR3. V lost 0 bases to trimming and J lost 12 bases, with 17 bases between them. In germline, CDR1 is MNHEY, CDR2 SVGAGI. Here the CDR3 DNA reads TGTGCCAGCAGTTACTCGAGGGGGAACGGTCGGTCTTTCTTT. Its translation is CASSYSRGNGRSFF.

This chain connects TRBV7-2 to TRBJ2-2, with TRBD1 matching 9 bases. Germline V gene lookup returns CDR1 SGHTA and CDR2 FQGNSA. The CDR3 length is 15 residues. Trimming took 5 bases from V and 3 from J; bases not matched to a gene: 4. CDR3 region: CASSQGQGYTGELFF. CDR3 coding DNA: TGTGCCAGCAGCCAGGGACAGGGTTACACCGGGGAGCTGTTTTTT.

This clone came up once. The chain joins TRBV13 to TRBJ2-3, with 8 bases lining up with TRBD2. Germline V gives CDR1 PRHDT, CDR2 FYEKMQ (reference sequence). V shed 0 bases, J shed 4 bases, and the junction held 6 bases outside the gene matches. CDR3 size: 16 residues. This chain's CDR3 is CASSLGRGGSADTQYF. The CDR3 DNA sequence: TGTGCCAGCAGCTTAGGCCGGGGGGGCTCCGCAGATACGCAGTATTTT. Looking up the rest from reference TRBV13 and TRBJ2-3 gives the full variable domain: AAGVIQSPRHLIKEKRETATLKCYPIPRHDTVYWYQQGPGQDPQFLISFYEKMQSDKGSIPDRFSAQQFSDYHSELNMSSLELGDSALYFCASSLGRGGSADTQYFGPGTRLTVL.

This chain joins TRBV6-1 and TRBJ2-2; TRBD2 agrees at 9 bases. The CDR3 runs to 15 residues. The V gene's germline CDR1 is MNHNS and CDR2 SASEGT. Germline trimming cut 6 bases from V and 8 bases from J; bases unmatched to any gene: 10. This chain's CDR3 is CASRSGGFRSGELFF. The DNA of the CDR3 is TGTGCCAGCAGAAGCGGGGGGTTCCGCTCGGGGGAGCTGTTTTTT.

This rearrangement joins TRBV29-1 to TRBJ2-1; TRBD2 agrees at 8 bases. Germline loops: CDR1 SQVTM, CDR2 ANQGSEA. J gave up 0 bases and V 7 bases, and 8 bases lay outside the gene matches. The CDR3 contains 15 residues. CDR3 bases: TGCAGCGCGGGGGGGAGGGCTAGCTCCTACAATGAGCAGTTCTTC. This codes for CSAGGRASSYNEQFF.

This clone was counted only a few times. The rearrangement joins TRBV7-2 to TRBJ2-2, with TRBD1 as a possible D gene (5 bases). The V gene's germline CDR1 is SGHTA and CDR2 FQGNSA. V lost 5 bases to trimming and J lost 1 base, with 11 bases between them. This CDR3 has 15 amino acids. The CDR3 region has the DNA TGTGCCAGCAGCCTACGGACATTGAACACCGGGGAGCTGTTTTTT. It yields the protein CASSLRTLNTGELFF.

V is TRBV5-1 and J is TRBJ2-3; perhaps TRBD2 as D (5 bases). CDR3 size: 13 residues. The V gene's germline CDR1 is SGHRS and CDR2 YFSETQ. Trimming shortened V by 7 bases and J by 2 bases, and 11 bases separated the two germline ends. CDR3 amino acids: CASGSAPTDTQYF. DNA for the CDR3: TGCGCCAGCGGGAGTGCTCCCACAGATACGCAGTATTTT.

The V and J genes are TRBV5-6 and TRBJ1-1, with no clear D. V was shortened by 4 bases and J by 0 bases, with 10 bases between the two germline ends. The CDR3 covers 14 residues. Germline assignment: CDR1 SGHDT and CDR2 YYEEEE. CDR3 nucleotide sequence: TGTGCCAGCAGCCCTGCGAGATTGAACACTGAAGCTTTCTTT. Its protein product is CASSPARLNTEAFF.

The chain recombines TRBV18 with TRBJ2-7, with 8 bases aligning to TRBD1. Looked up from germline, CDR1 is KGHSH and CDR2 is LQKENI. This CDR3 comprises 13 residues. The CDR3 is CASRGQASYEQYF. The DNA of the CDR3 is TGTGCATCCAGGGGGCAAGCTTCCTACGAGCAGTACTTC.

This rearrangement joins TRBV18 to TRBJ2-7; TRBD1 matches at 7 bases. Germline assignment: CDR1 KGHSH and CDR2 LQKENI. V shed 4 bases and J 0 bases; nucleotides not matched to a gene: 3. The CDR3 runs to 14 residues. Written as DNA, the CDR3 is TGTGCCAGCTCACAGGGGGCCGGCTCCTACGAGCAGTACTTC. It yields the protein CASSQGAGSYEQYF. Filled out from reference TRBV18 and TRBJ2-7, the complete variable domain reads NAGVMQNPRHLVRRRGQEARLRCSPMKGHSHVYWYRQLPEEGLKFMVYLQKENIIDESGMPKERFSAEFPKEGPSILRIQQVVRGDSAAYFCASSQGAGSYEQYFGPGTRLTVT.

The chain carries TRBV25-1 and TRBJ1-1, with D unresolved. This CDR3 spans 14 amino acids. Germline V gene sequence: CDR1 MGHDK, CDR2 SYGVNS. V was shortened by 3 bases and J by 2 bases, with 10 bases between the two germline ends. CDR3 sequence: CASSEASGNTEAFF. The CDR3 DNA sequence: TGTGCCAGCAGTGAGGCCTCAGGAAACACTGAAGCTTTCTTT.

The V gene is TRBV18, the J gene TRBJ1-4; 7 positions agree with TRBD1. Germline V gene sequence: CDR1 KGHSH, CDR2 LQKENI. The length of the CDR3 is 15 residues. The junction had 6 bases not matched to a gene; V was cut back by 1 base and J by 7 bases. CDR3: CASSPQTGRPEKLFF. In DNA form, the CDR3 reads TGTGCCAGCTCACCACAGACAGGGCGACCTGAAAAACTGTTTTTT.

This clone was detected once. The V gene is TRBV4-1, the J gene TRBJ2-1, with TRBD1 identical over 7 bases. This CDR3 has 14 residues. The germline V gene has CDR1 MGHRA and CDR2 YSYEKL. V was clipped by 1 base and J by 5 bases; unmatched bases: 2. The CDR3 bases are TGCGCCAGCAGCCAAGCCGACAGGGACAATGAGCAGTTCTTC. This gives the protein CASSQADRDNEQFF.

This clone has just one count. The chain carries TRBV29-1 and TRBJ1-1, with D possibly being TRBD1 (6 bases). Germline-derived CDR1 and CDR2 are SQVTM and ANQGSEA. There are 12 residues in the CDR3. V was pared by 8 bases and J by 1 base, with 11 bases between. CDR3 sequence reads: CSTGTANTEAFF. CDR3 nucleotide sequence: TGCAGCACAGGGACGGCGAACACTGAAGCTTTCTTT.

The sample holds a few counts of this clone. Other nucleotide sequences in the sample specify the same CDR3. The chain carries TRBV7-9 and TRBJ1-3; 7 positions match TRBD1. With V trimmed by 2 bases and J by 0 bases, 1 base remained unmatched. Germline CDR1 reads SEHNR; CDR2 reads FQNEAQ (reference sequence). The CDR3 sequence is 15 residues long. CDR3 loop: CASSLRGPSGNTIYF. The CDR3 DNA follows: TGTGCCAGCAGCTTAAGGGGGCCCTCTGGAAACACCATATATTTT.

The genes are TRBV29-1 and TRBJ1-5, with TRBD1 matching 7 bases. There are 16 residues in the CDR3. Losses at the gene ends were 4 bases for V and 2 bases for J; bases not matched to a gene: 11. Germline V gene data show CDR1 as SQVTM and CDR2 as ANQGSEA. CDR3 sequence: CSVVDRAGSGNQPQHF. In DNA, the CDR3 is TGCAGCGTTGTTGACAGGGCCGGGAGCGGCAATCAGCCCCAGCATTTT.

The chain links TRBV2 to TRBJ2-2, with 7 bases that match TRBD1. The trim removed 6 bases at V and 1 base at J, leaving 5 bases unmatched. There are 15 residues in the CDR3. Germline CDR1 is SNHLY and CDR2 is FYNNEI. The CDR3 spells CASSSTGLNTGELFF. DNA of the CDR3: TGTGCCAGCAGCTCGACAGGGCTGAACACCGGGGAGCTGTTTTTT.

This chain connects TRBV7-2 to TRBJ1-1; perhaps TRBD1 as D (6 bases). Germline assignment: CDR1 SGHTA and CDR2 FQGNSA. This CDR3 contains 14 residues. Trimming left V 5 bases short and J 4 bases short, with 14 bases between. The CDR3 nucleotides are TGTGCCAGCAGCGAGTACAGGGATTCCACTGAAGCTTTCTTT. As protein: CASSEYRDSTEAFF.

DNA of the CDR3: TGTGCCAGCAGTTTCCGGACAGGGCCAGATACGCAGTATTTT. Its translation: CASSFRTGPDTQYF. The gene calls are TRBV6-1 and TRBJ2-3; 8 nucleotides agree with TRBD1. V dropped 5 bases and J dropped 4; count of bases not matched to a gene: 5. Germline-derived CDR1 and CDR2 are MNHNS and SASEGT. The CDR3 consists of 14 residues.

Only a few counts were recorded for this clone. The CDR3 protein is CASSLERVNTEAFF. The CDR3 bases are TGCGCCAGCAGCTTGGAACGGGTGAACACTGAAGCTTTCTTT. This chain links TRBV5-1 with TRBJ1-1; D remains ambiguous. This CDR3 contains 14 residues. Trimming shortened V by 0 bases and J by 0 bases, and 6 bases separated the two germline ends. Germline-derived CDR1 and CDR2 are SGHRS and YFSETQ.

Details on this clone: It is unclear where the CDR3 begins or ends on the DNA, so no DNA is shown, and the CDR3 is as TCRdb lists it. The chain links TRBV5-6 to TRBJ2-1; the table's D call, TRBD2, has no DNA check behind it. The CDR3 has 13 amino acids, counting both end residues. Germline lookup yields CDR1 SGHDT and CDR2 YYEEEE. The CDR3 protein is CASSPGFGGGSIF.

The rearrangement uses TRBV5-1 and TRBJ1-1; 8 positions agree with TRBD1. CDR3 size: 14 residues. In germline, CDR1 is SGHRS, CDR2 YFSETQ. Trimming took 1 base from V and 4 from J; bases not matched to a gene: 3. Here the CDR3 DNA reads TGCGCCAGCAGCTTGAGACAGGGGAGCACTGAAGCTTTCTTT. Translation: CASSLRQGSTEAFF.

V and J are TRBV7-6 and TRBJ2-1; 10 nucleotides align to TRBD2. This CDR3 contains 19 residues. Germline values: CDR1 SGHVS, CDR2 FNYEAQ. V was clipped by 5 bases and J by 9 bases; unmatched bases: 22. The CDR3 DNA reads as TGTGCCAGCAGCCCGCCTTGGGAGGAGCGGGGGGGCCGGATCGGTGAGCAGTTCTTC. This codes for CASSPPWEERGGRIGEQFF.

The rearrangement links TRBV5-8 to TRBJ2-5; 10 nucleotides line up with TRBD1. The V gene end was trimmed by 1 base and the J gene end by 5 bases; junction bases not matched to a gene: 5. This CDR3 contains 15 residues. Germline CDR1 SGHTS, CDR2 YDEGEE. The CDR3 sequence: CASSLRDRGLETQYF. CDR3 coding DNA: TGTGCCAGCAGCTTGCGCGACAGGGGGCTGGAGACCCAGTACTTC. The whole variable domain, filled in from reference TRBV5-8 and TRBJ2-5, reads EAGVTQSPTHLIKTRGQQATLRCSPISGHTSVYWYQQALGLGLQFLLWYDEGEERNRGNFPPRFSGRQFPNYSSELNVNALELEDSALYLCASSLRDRGLETQYFGPGTRLLVL.

This chain joins TRBV7-2 and TRBJ1-5; D is perhaps TRBD1 (5 bases). V lost 5 bases and J 2 bases, leaving 13 bases between the germline ends. This CDR3 region has 15 residues. CDR1 and CDR2 from the germline V gene are SGHTA and FQGNSA. CDR3 loop: CASSPQGRGNQPQHF. DNA for the CDR3: TGTGCCAGCAGCCCTCAGGGTCGAGGCAATCAGCCCCAGCATTTT. Full variable domain (outside the CDR3, taken from reference TRBV7-2 and TRBJ1-5): GAGVSQSPSNKVTEKGKDVELRCDPISGHTALYWYRQSLGQGLEFLIYFQGNSAPDKSGLPSDRFSAERTGGSVSTLTIQRTQQEDSAVYLCASSPQGRGNQPQHFGDGTRLSIL.

The rearrangement joins TRBV6-5 to TRBJ2-1; D ambiguous. Looked up from germline, CDR1 is MNHEY and CDR2 is SVGAGI. Between the trimmed V and J ends, which lost 0 bases and 9 bases, there was a span of 15 bases. The CDR3 has 15 amino acids. This chain's CDR3 is CASSYSLRLNGEQFF. For the CDR3, the DNA is TGTGCCAGCAGTTACTCCCTAAGACTCAACGGTGAGCAGTTCTTC.

This chain joins TRBV29-1 and TRBJ2-5, with TRBD1 matching over 9 bases. The V gene end was trimmed by 4 bases and the J gene end by 4 bases; junction bases not matched to a gene: 7. The CDR3 spans 14 residues. From germline, CDR1 is SQVTM and CDR2 ANQGSEA. The chain's CDR3 is CSVVRDRVRETQYF. CDR3 nucleotides: TGCAGCGTTGTACGGGACAGGGTACGAGAGACCCAGTACTTC.

The V and J genes are TRBV5-1 and TRBJ2-3, with a possible D match to TRBD1 (5 bases). The V gene's germline CDR1 is SGHRS and CDR2 YFSETQ. Trimming pared 2 bases from V and 1 base from J, leaving 8 bases between. The CDR3 extends over 14 amino acids. The CDR3 loop is CASSLEQGTDTQYF. Written as DNA, the CDR3 is TGCGCCAGCAGCTTAGAACAGGGCACAGATACGCAGTATTTT.

The chain recombines TRBV6-1 with TRBJ1-2; D unresolved. V lost 8 bases and J 3 bases, leaving 19 bases between the germline ends. This CDR3 region has 15 residues. The germline gives CDR1 MNHNS, CDR2 SASEGT. CDR3 amino acids: CASREQWFGDYGYTF. The CDR3 DNA follows: TGTGCCAGCCGGGAGCAATGGTTTGGTGACTATGGCTACACCTTC.

The chain couples TRBV11-3 to TRBJ1-3; 9 nucleotides agree with TRBD1. Trimming cost V 5 bases and J 3 bases; bases outside gene matches: 14. CDR3 length equals 18 residues. Germline CDR1 SGHNT, CDR2 YENEEA. DNA of the CDR3: TGTGCCAGCAGCCCGTCCCGGGACAGGGCTTGGTGTGGAAACACCATATATTTT. It specifies CASSPSRDRAWCGNTIYF. Full variable domain (outside the CDR3, taken from reference TRBV11-3 and TRBJ1-3): EAGVVQSPRYKIIEKKQPVAFWCNPISGHNTLYWYLQNLGQGPELLIRYENEEAVDDSQLPKDRFSAERLKGVDSTLKIQPAELGDSAVYLCASSPSRDRAWCGNTIYFGEGSWLTVV.

The rearrangement links TRBV18 to TRBJ1-2, with D possibly being TRBD1 (5 bases). The ends were cut back, 0 bases at V and 0 bases at J, with 17 bases in the middle. Germline V gene data show CDR1 as KGHSH and CDR2 as LQKENI. The CDR3 sequence is 18 residues long. This chain's CDR3 is CASSPPRGGKRPNYGYTF. The CDR3 DNA is TGTGCCAGCTCACCACCGAGGGGAGGGAAGCGACCTAACTATGGCTACACCTTC. Looking up the rest from reference TRBV18 and TRBJ1-2 gives the full variable domain: NAGVMQNPRHLVRRRGQEARLRCSPMKGHSHVYWYRQLPEEGLKFMVYLQKENIIDESGMPKERFSAEFPKEGPSILRIQQVVRGDSAAYFCASSPPRGGKRPNYGYTFGSGTRLTVV.